This T cell receptor (beta chain) was profiled in a study of T cells after yellow fever vaccination. For the study at large: SMART-Seq v4 Ultra Low Input prepared the low-cell-number fractions.

The CDR3 loop spans 14 amino acids. Germline CDR1 and CDR2: SGHRS and YFSETQ. J gave up 6 bases and V 5 bases, and 8 bases lay outside the gene matches. Overall study results and limits: Few clonotypes appeared in both CD4 and CD8 compartments. The bulk population could contribute abundant contaminating clonotypes to FACS-sorted repertoires. Although the secondary response was weaker, it peaked faster, at day 5 versus 15.

TCRdb reprocessed the 5' RACE reads with MiXCR, giving one entry per CDR3 protein. This table holds 510,000 or so distinct CDR3 sequences, roughly a fifth found once. This clonotype was detected only a few times. What it recognizes is unknown. The source material was PBMCs, sampled 15 days after the yellow fever booster vaccination. The chain couples TRBV5-1 to TRBJ2-7; TRBD2 matches 10 bases. This TCR came from a man aged 25 to 40 who received the YFV17D yellow fever vaccine. The chain's CDR3 is CASRVIAGGTEQYF. In DNA, the CDR3 is TGCGCCAGCAGGGTAATAGCGGGAGGTACCGAGCAGTACTTC.